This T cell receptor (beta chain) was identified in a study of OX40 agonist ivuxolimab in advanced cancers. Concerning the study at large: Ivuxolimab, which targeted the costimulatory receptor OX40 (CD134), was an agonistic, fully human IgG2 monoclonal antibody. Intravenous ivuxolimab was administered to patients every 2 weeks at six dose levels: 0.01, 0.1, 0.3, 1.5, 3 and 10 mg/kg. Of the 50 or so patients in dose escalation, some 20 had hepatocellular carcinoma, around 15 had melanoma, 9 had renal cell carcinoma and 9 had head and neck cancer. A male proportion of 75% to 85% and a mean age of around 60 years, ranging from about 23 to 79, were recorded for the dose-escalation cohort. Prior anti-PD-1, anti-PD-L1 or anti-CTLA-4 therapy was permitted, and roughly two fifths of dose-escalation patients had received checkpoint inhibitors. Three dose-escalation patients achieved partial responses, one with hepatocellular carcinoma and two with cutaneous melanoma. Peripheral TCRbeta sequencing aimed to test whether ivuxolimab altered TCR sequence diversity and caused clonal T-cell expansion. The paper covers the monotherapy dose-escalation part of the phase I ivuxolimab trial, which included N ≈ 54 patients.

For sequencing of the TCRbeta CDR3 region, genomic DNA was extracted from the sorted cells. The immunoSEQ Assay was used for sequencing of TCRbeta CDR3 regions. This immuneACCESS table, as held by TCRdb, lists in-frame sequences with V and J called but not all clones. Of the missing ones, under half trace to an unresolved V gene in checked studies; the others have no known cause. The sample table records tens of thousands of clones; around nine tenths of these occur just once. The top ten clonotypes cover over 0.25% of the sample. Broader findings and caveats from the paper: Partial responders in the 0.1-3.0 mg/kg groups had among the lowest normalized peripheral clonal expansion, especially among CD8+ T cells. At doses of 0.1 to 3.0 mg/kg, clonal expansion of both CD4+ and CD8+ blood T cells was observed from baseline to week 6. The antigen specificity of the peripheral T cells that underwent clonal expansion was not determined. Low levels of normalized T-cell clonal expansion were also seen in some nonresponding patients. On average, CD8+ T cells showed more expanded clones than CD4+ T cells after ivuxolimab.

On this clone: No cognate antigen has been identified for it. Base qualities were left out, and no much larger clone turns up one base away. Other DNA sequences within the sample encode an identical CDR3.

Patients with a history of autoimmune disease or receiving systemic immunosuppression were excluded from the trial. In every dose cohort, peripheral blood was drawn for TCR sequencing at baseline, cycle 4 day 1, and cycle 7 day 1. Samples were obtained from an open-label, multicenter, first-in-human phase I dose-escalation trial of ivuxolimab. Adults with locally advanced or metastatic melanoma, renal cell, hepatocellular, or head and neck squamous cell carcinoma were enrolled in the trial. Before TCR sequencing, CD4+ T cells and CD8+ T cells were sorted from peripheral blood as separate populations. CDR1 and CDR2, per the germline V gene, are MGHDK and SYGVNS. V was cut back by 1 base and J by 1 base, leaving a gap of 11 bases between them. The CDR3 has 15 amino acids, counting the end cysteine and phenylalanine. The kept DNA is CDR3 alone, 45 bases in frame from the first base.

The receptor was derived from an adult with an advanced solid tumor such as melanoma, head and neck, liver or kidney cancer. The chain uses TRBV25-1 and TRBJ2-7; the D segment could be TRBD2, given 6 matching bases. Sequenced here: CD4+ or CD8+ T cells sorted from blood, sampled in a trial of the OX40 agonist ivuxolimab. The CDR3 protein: CASSEFEGGSYEQYF. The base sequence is TGTGCCAGCAGTGAATTCGAGGGAGGATCCTACGAGCAGTACTTC.